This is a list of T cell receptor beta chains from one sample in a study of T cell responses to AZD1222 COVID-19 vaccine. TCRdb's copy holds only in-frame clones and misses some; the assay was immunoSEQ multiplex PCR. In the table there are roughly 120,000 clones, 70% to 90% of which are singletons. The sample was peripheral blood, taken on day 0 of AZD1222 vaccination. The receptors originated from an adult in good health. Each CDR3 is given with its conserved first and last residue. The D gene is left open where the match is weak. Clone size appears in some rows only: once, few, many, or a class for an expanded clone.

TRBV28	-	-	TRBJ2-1	TGTGCCAGCAGGTCCCAGGGGAATGAGCAGTTCTTC	CASRSQGNEQFF
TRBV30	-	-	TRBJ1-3	TGTGCCTGGAGTCCGGGTACTGGAAACACCATATATTTT	CAWSPGTGNTIYF
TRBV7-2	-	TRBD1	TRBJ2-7	TGTGCCAGCAGCTCCCAACAGGGGCCGTACGAGCAGTACTTC	CASSSQQGPYEQYF
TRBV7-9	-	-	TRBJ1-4	TGTGCCAGCAGCAGAGGGGACGGCATCGGTGAAAAACTGTTTTTT	CASSRGDGIGEKLFF
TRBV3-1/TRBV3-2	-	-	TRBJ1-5	TGTGCCAGCAGCCAATCCGCGCAGACCCAGCCCCAGCATTTT	CASSQSAQTQPQHF
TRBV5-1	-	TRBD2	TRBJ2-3	TGCGCCAGCAGCTTTCTAGCGGGGGGTCAAGATACGCAGTATTTT	CASSFLAGGQDTQYF
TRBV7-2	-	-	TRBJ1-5	TGTGCCAGCAGCGGGGCAGACAGCGGCAATCAGCCCCAGCATTTT	CASSGADSGNQPQHF
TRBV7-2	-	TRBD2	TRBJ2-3	TGTGCCAGCAGCCCTCCGGGACTAGCCTCCACAGATACGCAGTATTTT	CASSPPGLASTDTQYF
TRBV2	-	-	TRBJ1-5	TGTGCCAGCATCAGGGATTGGAATCAGCCCCAGCATTTT	CASIRDWNQPQHF
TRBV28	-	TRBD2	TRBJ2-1	TGTGCCATTACTAGCGGGGACAGCTCCTACAATGAGCAGTTCTTC	CAITSGDSSYNEQFF
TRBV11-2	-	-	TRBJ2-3	TGTGCCAGCAGCTTAGTCGTCAGCACTAGCACAGATACGCAGTATTTT	CASSLVVSTSTDTQYF
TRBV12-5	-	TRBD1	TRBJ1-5	TGTGCTAGTGGCACAGGGGGTGGCCAGCCCCAGCATTTT	CASGTGGGQPQHF
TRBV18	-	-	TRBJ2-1	TGTGCCAGCTCACAATCTCAGGGTTACAACAATGAGCAGTTCTTC	CASSQSQGYNNEQFF
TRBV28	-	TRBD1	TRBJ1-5	TGTGCCAGCAGACATACACAGGGGAGCAATCAGCCCCAGCATTTT	CASRHTQGSNQPQHF
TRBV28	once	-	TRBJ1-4	TGTGCCAGCAGTTTAGGTACCCAGGCCTCTAATGAAAAACTGTTTTTT	CASSLGTQASNEKLFF
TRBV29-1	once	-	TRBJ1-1	TGCAGCGTTGAGGCTCAGGGGAACACTGAAGCTTTCTTT	CSVEAQGNTEAFF
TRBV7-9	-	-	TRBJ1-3	TGTGCCAGCAGCGACGGGATCGGAAACACCATATATTTT	CASSDGIGNTIYF
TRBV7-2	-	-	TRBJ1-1	TGTGCCAGCAGCACACAACCGGGACGGAAGAACACTGAAGCTTTCTTT	CASSTQPGRKNTEAFF
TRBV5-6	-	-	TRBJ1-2	TGTGCCAGCAGCTGGGATGACAGGAACTATGGCTACACCTTC	CASSWDDRNYGYTF
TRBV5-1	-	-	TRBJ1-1	TGCGCCAGCAGCTGGGGAGCCGGTGAAGCTTTCTTT	CASSWGAGEAFF
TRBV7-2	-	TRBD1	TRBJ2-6	TGTGCCAGCAGCAGGACAGGTGGGATGTCTGGGGCCAACGTCCTGACTTTC	CASSRTGGMSGANVLTF
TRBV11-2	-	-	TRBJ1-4	TGTGCCAGCAGCTTAGAGGCAGGAGTCGATGAAAAACTGTTTTTT	CASSLEAGVDEKLFF
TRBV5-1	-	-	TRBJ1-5	TGCGCCAGCAGCGAACAGGGTGGGTTCCAGCCCCAGCATTTT	CASSEQGGFQPQHF
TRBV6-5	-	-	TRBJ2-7	TGTGCCAGCAGTTACCTCACCGGCAGCCGCACCTACGAGCAGTACTTC	CASSYLTGSRTYEQYF
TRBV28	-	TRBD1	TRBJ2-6	TGTGCCAGCAGGCGACGGGACAGAGCTGACTCTGGGGCCAACGTCCTGACTTTC	CASRRRDRADSGANVLTF
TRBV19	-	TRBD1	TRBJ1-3	TGTGCCAGTGCACAGGGGTCTGATGGAAACACCATATATTTT	CASAQGSDGNTIYF